This T cell receptor beta chain was observed in a study of cytomegalovirus exposure and HLA in healthy donors. PCR primers comprised 60 Vbeta and 13 Jbeta primers. Clones were sequenced by immunoSEQ multiplex PCR, and TCRdb holds only the in-frame ones, with some missing. The sample includes approximately 110,000 clones. Deletions cut 4 bases from V and 3 bases from J, with 15 bases between. From germline, CDR1 is SQVTM and CDR2 ANQGSEA. The CDR3 is 14 residues long. This clonotype was obtained from a man aged 50 or older in good health and CMV-seronegative. The sequenced sample was PBMCs. This chain joins TRBV29-1 and TRBJ1-1; TRBD1 might be the D (5 bases). DNA for the CDR3: TGCAGCGTTGCGGGGAATGGGGGGGACACTGAAGCTTTCTTT. Residues: CSVAGNGGDTEAFF.